The present entry profiles one T cell receptor beta chain with its context. This entry is derived from a study of blood T cell repertoires in COVID-19. Study as a whole: Acute and convalescent COVID-19 specimens originated in the United States, Italy and Spain. Sources were T cells, B-cell-depleted T cells, or PBMCs; the material itself was cDNA or gDNA.

Germline-derived CDR1 and CDR2 are LGHDT and YNNKEL (reference sequence). CDR3 length: 13 amino acids. V was clipped by 1 base and J by 10 bases, with 8 bases between them. Original data processing: By means of reference gene primer amplification, nucleated cell counts were estimated. Using immunoSEQ multiplex PCR, the repertoire was profiled, and TCRdb retains in-frame clones only, with some absent. The V and J calls and clone size come from that table; D and trimming were worked out from the DNA. The top ten clones hold 20% to 25% of a sample with approximately 15,000 clones, approximately 80% of them seen once.

Sequences were obtained from peripheral blood. This TCR came from a man aged 55 to 69 with active or convalescent COVID-19. This chain uses TRBV3-1 (or the pseudogene TRBV3-2) with TRBJ1-6; D ambiguous. CDR3 DNA sequence: TGTGCCAGCAGCCAAGTGTCCGTCTCACCCCTCCACTTT. As protein: CASSQVSVSPLHF.